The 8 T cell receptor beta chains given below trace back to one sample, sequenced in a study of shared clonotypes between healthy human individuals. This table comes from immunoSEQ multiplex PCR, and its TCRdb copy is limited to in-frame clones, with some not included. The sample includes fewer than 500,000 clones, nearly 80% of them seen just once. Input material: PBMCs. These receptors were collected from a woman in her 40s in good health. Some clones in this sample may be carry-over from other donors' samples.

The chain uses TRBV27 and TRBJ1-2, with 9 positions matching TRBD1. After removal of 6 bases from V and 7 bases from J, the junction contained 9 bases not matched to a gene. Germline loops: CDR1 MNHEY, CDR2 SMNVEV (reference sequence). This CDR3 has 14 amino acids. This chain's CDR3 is CASRTIQGARGYTF. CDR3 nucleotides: TGTGCCAGCAGAACGATACAGGGGGCGCGTGGCTACACCTTC.

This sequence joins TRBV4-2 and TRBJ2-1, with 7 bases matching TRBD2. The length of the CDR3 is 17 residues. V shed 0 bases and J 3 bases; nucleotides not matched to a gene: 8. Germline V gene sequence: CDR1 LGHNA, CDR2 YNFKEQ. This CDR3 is CASSQDMEPGGYNEQFF. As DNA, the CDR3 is TGTGCCAGCAGCCAAGATATGGAACCGGGGGGCTACAATGAGCAGTTCTTC.

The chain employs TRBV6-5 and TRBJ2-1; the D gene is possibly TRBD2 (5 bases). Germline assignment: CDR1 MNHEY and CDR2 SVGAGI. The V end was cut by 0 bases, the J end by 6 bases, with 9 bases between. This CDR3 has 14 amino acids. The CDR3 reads CASSYSLGINEQFF. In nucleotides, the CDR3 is TGTGCCAGCAGTTACTCACTAGGAATCAATGAGCAGTTCTTC.

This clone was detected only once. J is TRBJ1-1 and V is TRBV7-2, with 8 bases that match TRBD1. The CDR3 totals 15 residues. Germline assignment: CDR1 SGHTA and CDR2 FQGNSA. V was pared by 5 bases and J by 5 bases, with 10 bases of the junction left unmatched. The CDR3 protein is CASSLRTGPGTEAFF. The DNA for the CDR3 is TGTGCCAGCAGCCTTCGGACAGGGCCCGGTACTGAAGCTTTCTTT.

This chain's CDR3 is CASSEFDNTIYF. The CDR3 nucleotides read TGCGCCAGCAGTGAGTTTGATAACACCATATATTTT. This chain links TRBV10-2 with TRBJ1-3; D remains unclear. The CDR3 runs 12 residues. The germline V and J ends were trimmed by 1 base and 7 bases, with 5 bases remaining between them. Germline V CDR1 and CDR2: WSHSY, SAAADI.

For the CDR3, the DNA is TGCGCCAGCAGCTTGGGTGGGTTCGCCTACGAGCAGTACTTC. It codes for CASSLGGFAYEQYF. The chain carries TRBV5-1 and TRBJ2-7; D is unclear. The V end was cut by 0 bases, the J end by 2 bases, with 9 bases between. CDR1 is SGHRS and CDR2 is YFSETQ in the germline V gene. This CDR3 has 14 amino acids.

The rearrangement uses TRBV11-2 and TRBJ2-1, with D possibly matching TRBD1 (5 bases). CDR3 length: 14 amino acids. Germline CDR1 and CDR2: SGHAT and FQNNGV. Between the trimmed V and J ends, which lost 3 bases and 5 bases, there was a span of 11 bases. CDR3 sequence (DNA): TGTGCCAGCAGCTTTGGGGCTAGAAACAATGAGCAGTTCTTC. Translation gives CASSFGARNNEQFF.

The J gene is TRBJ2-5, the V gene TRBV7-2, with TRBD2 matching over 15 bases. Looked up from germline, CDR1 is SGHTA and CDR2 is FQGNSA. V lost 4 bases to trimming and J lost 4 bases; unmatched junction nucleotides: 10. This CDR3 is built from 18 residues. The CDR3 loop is CASSSPPGTSGRLETQYF. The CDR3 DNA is TGTGCCAGCAGCTCCCCCCCTGGGACTAGCGGGAGGTTAGAGACCCAGTACTTC.